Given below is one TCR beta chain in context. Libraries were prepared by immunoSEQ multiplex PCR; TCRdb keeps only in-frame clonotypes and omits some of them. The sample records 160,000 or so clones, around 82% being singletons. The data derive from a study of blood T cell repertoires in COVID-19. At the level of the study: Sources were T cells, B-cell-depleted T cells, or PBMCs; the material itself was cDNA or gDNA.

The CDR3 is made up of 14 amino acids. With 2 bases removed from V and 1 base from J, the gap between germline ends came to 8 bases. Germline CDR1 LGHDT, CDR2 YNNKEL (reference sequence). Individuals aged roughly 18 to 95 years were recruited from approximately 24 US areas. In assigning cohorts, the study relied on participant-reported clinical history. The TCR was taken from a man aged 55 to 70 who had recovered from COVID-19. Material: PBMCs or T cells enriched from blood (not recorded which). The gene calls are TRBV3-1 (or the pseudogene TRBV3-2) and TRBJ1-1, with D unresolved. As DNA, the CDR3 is TGTGCCAGCAGCCAATGGCACGAGAACACTGAAGCTTTCTTT. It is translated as CASSQWHENTEAFF.